This T cell receptor (beta chain) was documented in a study of identical twins. This clonotype was detected a few times. Its matching antigen is unknown. V shed 2 bases and J 3 bases; nucleotides not matched to a gene: 9. Germline V gives CDR1 LNHDA, CDR2 SQIVND (reference sequence). CDR3 length: 16 residues. cDNA molecules carried unique molecular identifiers, and template switching added a universal primer site. TCRdb re-called the 5' RACE reads through MiXCR, storing one row per CDR3 protein. The table has about 520,000 distinct CDR3 sequences, approximately 22% seen once. Study-wide results and limits: Beta out-of-frame sequences showed weaker excess sharing between twins.

The sample also formed part of further work on T cells expressing NK-cell markers. From that second work: Among the eight sequenced donors, seven tested HCMV-seropositive and one tested seronegative. Among CD8+ T cells from roughly six donors, dominant NKG2C+ clonotypes accounted for 1.0-7.0%.

The rearrangement links TRBV19 to TRBJ2-7; 8 positions match TRBD2. This TCR derives from a woman aged 18-29 years in good health. The sample was CD4+ T cells sorted from blood. CDR3 sequence (DNA): TGTGCCAGTAGTATAAGGAGTACTAGCGGACTCTACGAGCAGTACTTC. This translates into CASSIRSTSGLYEQYF.